This entry features one T cell receptor beta chain sequence. Its antigen is unidentified. At one boundary the junction diverges from the germline segment, which might be a read error. Germline V gene lookup returns CDR1 MDHEN and CDR2 SYDVKM. This CDR3 has 14 residues. The sample is drawn from a study of shared clonotypes between healthy human individuals. Method: immunoSEQ multiplex PCR; TCRdb's copy keeps in-frame clones and lacks some. The sample shows hundreds of thousands of clones, less than 96% of them seen only once. Study donors comprised healthy, HIV-negative adults devoid of recent acute infection or vaccination. Those who donated, Caucasian adults without exception, all lived in Nashville, Tennessee. General study points: Naive subsets generally had larger estimated richness than memory subsets. In four donors, roughly 5.2% of naive CD4 clonotypes appeared in common.

The chain employs TRBV28 and TRBJ1-6; D call uncertain. The clonotype was recovered from a woman aged 25 to 39 in good health. The source material was naive CD4+ T cells sorted from blood. Documented subset: CD45RA+ positively selected. This chain's CDR3 is CASTLGTESSPLHF. The CDR3 region has the DNA TGTGCCAGCACTTTAGGCACCGAGAGTTCACCCCTCCACTTT.